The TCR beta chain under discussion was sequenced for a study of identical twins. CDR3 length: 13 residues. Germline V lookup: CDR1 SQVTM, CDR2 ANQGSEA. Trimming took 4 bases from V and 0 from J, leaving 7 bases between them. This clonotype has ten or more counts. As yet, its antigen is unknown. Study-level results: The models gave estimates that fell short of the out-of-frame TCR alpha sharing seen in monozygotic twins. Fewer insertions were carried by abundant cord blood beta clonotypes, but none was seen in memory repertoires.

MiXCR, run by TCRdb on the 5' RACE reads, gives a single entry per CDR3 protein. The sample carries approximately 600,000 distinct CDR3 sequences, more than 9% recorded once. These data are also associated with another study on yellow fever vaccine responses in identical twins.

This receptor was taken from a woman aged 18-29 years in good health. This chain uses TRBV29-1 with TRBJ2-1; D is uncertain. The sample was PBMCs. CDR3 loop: CSVVTLSYNEQFF. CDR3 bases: TGCAGCGTTGTTACCCTCTCCTACAATGAGCAGTTCTTC.